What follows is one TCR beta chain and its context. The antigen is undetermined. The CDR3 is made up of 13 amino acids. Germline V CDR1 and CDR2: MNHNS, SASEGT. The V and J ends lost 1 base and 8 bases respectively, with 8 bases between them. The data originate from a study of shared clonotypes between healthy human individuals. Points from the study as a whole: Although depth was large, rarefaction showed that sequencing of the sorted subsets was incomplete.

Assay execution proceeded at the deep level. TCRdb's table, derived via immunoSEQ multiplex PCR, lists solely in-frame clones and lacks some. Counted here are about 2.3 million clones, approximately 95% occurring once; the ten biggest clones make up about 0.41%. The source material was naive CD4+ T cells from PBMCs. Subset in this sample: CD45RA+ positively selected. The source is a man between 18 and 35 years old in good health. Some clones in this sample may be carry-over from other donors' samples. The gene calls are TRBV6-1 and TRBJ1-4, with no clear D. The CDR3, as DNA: TGTGCCAGCAGTGAAGTGTTGGGGGAAAAACTGTTTTTT. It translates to CASSEVLGEKLFF.